The 26 T cell receptor beta chains below all came from one sample that was sequenced in a study of a mutant IDH1 vaccine in newly diagnosed glioma. These receptors have no identified antigens. Here immunoSEQ multiplex PCR was the method, and the copy in TCRdb shows in-frame clones only, minus some. The sample has about 67,000 clones; roughly four fifths are singletons. Time point here: week 47, end of study. Vaccination used 300 ug of mutant IDH1 20-mer peptide per dose, with topical imiquimod. The material sequenced was PBMCs, taken from a glioma patient whose treatment included an IDH1 peptide vaccine. These receptors originate from a man under 40 with glioma.

V is TRBV15 and J is TRBJ2-7; D is tentatively TRBD1 or TRBD2 (5 bases each). CDR1 is LNHNV and CDR2 is YYDKDF in the germline V gene (reference sequence). CDR3 length: 15 amino acids. With 1 base removed from V and 7 bases from J, the gap between germline ends came to 17 bases. The CDR3: CATSRAIGDQREQYF. The CDR3 DNA follows: TGTGCCACCAGCAGAGCAATCGGGGACCAACGGGAGCAGTACTTC.

The gene calls are TRBV7-2 and TRBJ2-7; 8 bases align to TRBD1. Looked up from germline, CDR1 is SGHTA and CDR2 is FQGNSA. The V segment lost 1 base and the J segment 3 bases; nucleotides outside the gene matches: 2. The CDR3 totals 14 residues. The DNA of the CDR3 is TGTGCCAGCAGCTTAGGACAGGGGTTCTACGAGCAGTACTTC. Protein product: CASSLGQGFYEQYF.

The genes are TRBV5-4 and TRBJ2-1, with D hard to call. Germline V CDR1 and CDR2: SGHNT, YYREEE (reference sequence). V was cut by 0 bases and J by 0 bases, with 7 bases left in between. This CDR3 has 15 amino acids. Here the CDR3 DNA reads TGTGCCAGCAGCTTGGGGGTTAACTCCTACAATGAGCAGTTCTTC. Protein product: CASSLGVNSYNEQFF.

The rearrangement joins TRBV7-7 to TRBJ2-1, with a weak D call TRBD1 (5 bases). The V and J ends lost 2 bases and 8 bases respectively, with 16 bases between them. The CDR3 has 15 residues. Germline V CDR1 and CDR2: SSHAT, FNYEAQ (reference sequence). CDR3 nucleotides: TGTGCCAGCAGCTTATCTCCAGGCAGGGCGGATGAGCAGTTCTTC. It specifies CASSLSPGRADEQFF.

This clone has ten or more counts. V and J are TRBV4-1 and TRBJ2-6; TRBD1 or TRBD2 may be the D gene (5 bases each). The CDR3 is 18 residues long. With 3 bases removed from V and 2 bases from J, the gap between germline ends came to 17 bases. Germline V lookup: CDR1 MGHRA, CDR2 YSYEKL. The CDR3 DNA reads as TGCGCCAGCAGCCATCCCGGGACCCCTGCCCCTGGGGCCAACGTCCTGACTTTC. Its translation: CASSHPGTPAPGANVLTF.

This chain links TRBV19 with TRBJ1-1, with D hard to call. The germline V gene encodes CDR1 LNHDA and CDR2 SQIVND (reference sequence). This CDR3 region has 20 residues. V gave up 5 bases and J gave up 0 bases, with 28 bases separating them. The CDR3 spells CASSHTPGRPRSSMNTEAFF. The CDR3 DNA reads as TGTGCCAGTAGTCACACCCCAGGACGGCCCAGGTCGTCTATGAACACTGAAGCTTTCTTT.

This sequence joins TRBV7-8 and TRBJ1-1, with no clear D. The V end was cut by 8 bases, the J end by 0 bases, with 10 bases between. Germline V gene data show CDR1 as SGHVS and CDR2 as FQNEAQ. This CDR3 is built from 13 residues. CDR3 protein: CASVFGVNTEAFF. Written as DNA, the CDR3 is TGTGCCAGCGTCTTTGGGGTGAACACTGAAGCTTTCTTT.

The chain is built from TRBV11-2 and TRBJ2-1, with 8 bases matching TRBD1. This CDR3 has 16 residues. Trimming removed 4 bases from V and 4 bases from J; junction bases left unmatched: 9. Germline lookup yields CDR1 SGHAT and CDR2 FQNNGV. The CDR3 spells CASSSRTGKQYNEQFF. DNA of the CDR3: TGTGCCAGCAGCTCGAGGACAGGGAAACAGTACAATGAGCAGTTCTTC.

With respect to this clone: The junction and the germline gene differ at one end; a read error may be behind it. This chain uses TRBV5-1 with TRBJ2-7, with D possibly TRBD2 on 5 matching bases. Germline CDR1 is SGHRS and CDR2 is YFSETQ. The CDR3 consists of 13 residues. The CDR3 sequence: CASSIDPGLRENF. CDR3 bases: TGCGCCAGCAGCATAGACCCGGGATTGAGAGAGAACTTC.

The rearrangement links TRBV6-5 to TRBJ1-1; D is perhaps TRBD1 (5 bases). V dropped 6 bases and J dropped 8 bases, with 16 bases sitting between them. Germline lookup yields CDR1 MNHEY and CDR2 SVGAGI. This CDR3 is built from 13 residues. CDR3 nucleotides: TGTGCCAGCAGGAAGGGACCGTCGGGGGAAGCTTTCTTT. Its protein is CASRKGPSGEAFF.

The CDR3 loop is CASSQDGREGETQYF. CDR3 nucleotide sequence: TGCGCCAGCAGCCAAGATGGCAGGGAGGGCGAGACCCAGTACTTC. The V gene is TRBV4-1, the J gene TRBJ2-5; 7 nucleotides line up with TRBD2. Germline V gene lookup returns CDR1 MGHRA and CDR2 YSYEKL. The CDR3 spans 15 residues. Germline trimming cut 0 bases from V and 5 bases from J; bases unmatched to any gene: 6.

The chain has TRBV2 and TRBJ2-7; no reliable D call. Germline values: CDR1 SNHLY, CDR2 FYNNEI. The V gene lost 1 base and the J gene lost 3 bases, with 7 bases spanning the gap. This CDR3 has 13 amino acids. The CDR3 sequence: CASSEGSNYEQYF. DNA of the CDR3: TGTGCCAGCAGTGAAGGGTCCAACTACGAGCAGTACTTC.

The genes are TRBV19 and TRBJ1-1; a weak D match, TRBD1 (6 bases). V was pared by 10 bases and J by 3 bases, with 18 bases between. Germline V gene lookup returns CDR1 LNHDA and CDR2 SQIVND (reference sequence). The CDR3 length is 14 residues. The CDR3 loop reads CATLSTGMDTEAFF. Here the CDR3 DNA reads TGTGCCACCCTCTCAACAGGGATGGACACTGAAGCTTTCTTT.

This clone was recorded only once. The chain combines TRBV18 with TRBJ2-4; TRBD2 matches at 7 bases. V trimming: 2 bases; J trimming: 4 bases; junction bases outside the gene matches: 5. The CDR3 spans 15 residues. Germline-derived CDR1 and CDR2 are KGHSH and LQKENI. CDR3 DNA sequence: TGTGCCAGCTCACCAAAAAGAGCGGGGAAAAACATTCAGTACTTC. Protein: CASSPKRAGKNIQYF.

The J gene is TRBJ1-5, the V gene TRBV28, with a possible D match to TRBD1 (6 bases). The V end was cut by 5 bases, the J end by 1 base, with 18 bases between. CDR1 is MDHEN, CDR2 SYDVKM, per germline. The CDR3 runs 17 residues. As DNA, the CDR3 is TGTGCCAGCAGTCCACCGACAGGCGTGGGGAGCAATCAGCCCCAGCATTTT. Its protein is CASSPPTGVGSNQPQHF.

The chain uses TRBV2 and TRBJ1-5; D is ambiguous. V shed 7 bases and J shed 1 base, with 14 bases lying between them. CDR3 size: 15 residues. Germline CDR1 SNHLY, CDR2 FYNNEI. Here the CDR3 DNA reads TGTGCCAGCAAGGGCACATTTGCGAGCAATCAGCCCCAGCATTTT. Translation gives CASKGTFASNQPQHF. Full variable domain (missing parts from reference TRBV2 and TRBJ1-5): EPEVTQTPSHQVTQMGQEVILRCVPISNHLYFYWYRQILGQKVEFLVSFYNNEISEKSEIFDDQFSVERPDGSNFTLKIRSTKLEDSAMYFCASKGTFASNQPQHFGDGTRLSIL.

The chain is built from TRBV5-6 and TRBJ2-7; maybe TRBD2 (6 bases). In germline, CDR1 is SGHDT, CDR2 YYEEEE. The CDR3 covers 14 residues. Deletions cut 2 bases from V and 1 base from J, with 10 bases between. CDR3 bases: TGTGCCAGCAGCTTTGCGGGACGGTCCTACGAGCAGTACTTC. Translated, it gives CASSFAGRSYEQYF.

V gene TRBV28 combines with J gene TRBJ2-7; 8 nucleotides agree with TRBD1. The germline V gene has CDR1 MDHEN and CDR2 SYDVKM. The CDR3 is 15 residues long. Losses at the gene ends were 2 bases for V and 6 bases for J; bases not matched to a gene: 9. The CDR3 reads CASSLARQGAREQYF. DNA of the CDR3: TGTGCCAGCAGTTTAGCGCGTCAGGGGGCTCGCGAGCAGTACTTC.

The chain carries TRBV5-5 and TRBJ1-1; maybe TRBD1 (5 bases). The V gene's germline CDR1 is SGHKS and CDR2 YYEKEE (reference sequence). The CDR3 is 12 residues long. V was cut by 4 bases and J by 10 bases, with 14 bases left in between. CDR3 DNA: TGTGCCAGCAGCCCTGAGAGGGGTAGAGCTTTCTTT. Its translation: CASSPERGRAFF. The full variable domain, completed using reference TRBV5-5 and TRBJ1-1, is DAGVTQSPTHLIKTRGQQVTLRCSPISGHKSVSWYQQVLGQGPQFIFQYYEKEERGRGNFPDRFSARQFPNYSSELNVNALLLGDSALYLCASSPERGRAFFGQGTRLTVV.

The V and J genes are TRBV5-4 and TRBJ1-2, with D possibly matching TRBD1 (5 bases). With 0 bases removed from V and 7 bases from J, the gap between germline ends came to 19 bases. The CDR3 runs to 16 residues. Germline V gives CDR1 SGHNT, CDR2 YYREEE (reference sequence). CDR3 loop: CASSLGGSDSTFGYTF. CDR3 DNA sequence: TGTGCCAGCAGCTTGGGGGGGTCTGACAGTACCTTTGGCTACACCTTC.

V and J are TRBV14 and TRBJ2-4; maybe TRBD1 (6 bases). The CDR3 sequence is 13 residues long. The germline V and J ends were trimmed by 0 bases and 10 bases, with 10 bases remaining between them. Germline V gene data show CDR1 as SGHDN and CDR2 as FVKESK. CDR3 sequence: CASSQDLQGIQYF. The CDR3 nucleotides read TGTGCCAGCAGCCAAGATCTACAGGGAATTCAGTACTTC.

CDR3 sequence: CASSLGQGKGGYGYTF. The CDR3, as DNA: TGTGCCAGCAGCTTAGGACAGGGGAAAGGTGGCTATGGCTACACCTTC. The chain has TRBV7-9 and TRBJ1-2; 8 bases are shared with TRBD1. This CDR3 has 16 residues. Trimming at V came to 1 base and at J to 4 bases, leaving 8 bases not matched to a gene. Germline V CDR1 and CDR2: SEHNR, FQNEAQ (reference sequence).

This chain uses TRBV7-8 with TRBJ2-7; TRBD1 or TRBD2 may be the D gene (5 bases each). Germline CDR1 SGHVS, CDR2 FQNEAQ. The length of the CDR3 is 13 residues. V shed 5 bases and J shed 0 bases, with 8 bases lying between them. The CDR3 is CASSTGTSYEQYF. The CDR3, as DNA: TGTGCCAGCAGCACCGGGACCTCCTACGAGCAGTACTTC.

The chain recombines TRBV7-8 with TRBJ1-3; possible D gene TRBD1, 5 bases. The CDR3 length is 15 residues. Germline CDR1 SGHVS, CDR2 FQNEAQ. The V gene lost 4 bases and the J gene lost 3 bases, with 13 bases spanning the gap. The CDR3 reads CASSSNTGHGNTIYF. As DNA, the CDR3 is TGTGCCAGCAGCTCCAATACGGGGCATGGAAACACCATATATTTT. Full variable domain (rest looked up from reference TRBV7-8 and TRBJ1-3): GAGVSQSPRYKVAKRGQDVALRCDPISGHVSLFWYQQALGQGPEFLTYFQNEAQLDKSGLPSDRFFAERPEGSVSTLKIQRTQQEDSAVYLCASSSNTGHGNTIYFGEGSWLTVV.

This rearrangement joins TRBV25-1 to TRBJ2-5; TRBD1 agrees at 11 bases. This CDR3 has 13 amino acids. Germline V lookup: CDR1 MGHDK, CDR2 SYGVNS. Unmatched junction bases numbered 4, after V lost 9 bases and J lost 4 bases. CDR3 sequence: CASQDRGLETQYF. The CDR3 DNA follows: TGTGCCAGTCAGGACAGGGGGCTAGAGACCCAGTACTTC.

Here the CDR3 DNA reads TGTGCCAGTAGTATTATCCCTAATTCACCCCTCCACTTT. Translating it yields CASSIIPNSPLHF. V and J are TRBV19 and TRBJ1-6; D not certain. Trimming left V 3 bases short and J 6 bases short, with 6 bases between. The CDR3 contains 13 residues. Germline lookup yields CDR1 LNHDA and CDR2 SQIVND (reference sequence).